These 30 T cell receptor beta chains came from one sample sequenced in a study of naive and memory T cell subsets. For these TCRs, the target antigens are not known. The beta constant-region primer was an equimolar mix of two oligonucleotides covering TRBC1 and TRBC2. The ligated cDNA underwent four PCR rounds using SP2 and nested alpha and beta constant-region primers. In TCRdb, the UMI-ligation and nested PCR reads were re-called with MiXCR into one record per CDR3 protein. The sample has about 150,000 distinct CDR3 sequences, about 23% seen once; the top ten hold around 0.097%. General study points: Possibly reflecting memory cells re-expressing CD45RA, a few larger clonotypes occurred in naive repertoires, especially CD8.

Sequencing used naive CD4+ T cells from blood. The source is a human donor in good health.

A few counts support this clonotype. The chain recombines TRBV5-5 with TRBJ2-5; D call uncertain. Looked up from germline, CDR1 is SGHKS and CDR2 is YYEKEE (reference sequence). The CDR3 is 16 residues long. The V and J ends lost 0 bases and 7 bases respectively, with 19 bases between them. CDR3 protein: CASSLEAGPGFATQYF. The CDR3 nucleotides are TGTGCCAGCAGCTTGGAGGCCGGGCCGGGTTTCGCGACCCAGTACTTC. The entire variable domain, with the rest obtained from reference TRBV5-5 and TRBJ2-5, is as follows: DAGVTQSPTHLIKTRGQQVTLRCSPISGHKSVSWYQQVLGQGPQFIFQYYEKEERGRGNFPDRFSARQFPNYSSELNVNALLLGDSALYLCASSLEAGPGFATQYFGPGTRLLVL.

This clonotype has a handful of counts. The rearrangement uses TRBV5-5 and TRBJ1-5; D is possibly TRBD1 (5 bases). Germline lookup yields CDR1 SGHKS and CDR2 YYEKEE (reference sequence). V was trimmed by 3 bases and J by 3 bases, leaving 10 bases between them. The CDR3 extends over 14 amino acids. For the CDR3, the DNA is TGTGCCAGCAGCTCGACAGATTCCAATCAGCCCCAGCATTTT. Protein: CASSSTDSNQPQHF.

The chain joins TRBV12-3 or TRBV12-4 to TRBJ2-7; a weak D match, TRBD1 (5 bases). Deletions cut 7 bases from V and 4 bases from J, with 11 bases between. This CDR3 is 12 amino acids long. The CDR3 protein is CASTGHSYEQYF. The CDR3 DNA sequence: TGTGCCAGCACCGGACATTCTTACGAGCAGTACTTC.

The sample holds a few counts of this clonotype. The chain couples TRBV29-1 to TRBJ2-7; 13 nucleotides align to TRBD2. This CDR3 spans 15 amino acids. The germline V gene encodes CDR1 SQVTM and CDR2 ANQGSEA. V shed 7 bases, J shed 5 bases, and the junction held 11 bases outside the gene matches. The CDR3 spells CSARTTSGRRHEQYF. The CDR3 nucleotides are TGCAGCGCCAGAACGACTAGCGGGAGGAGACACGAGCAGTACTTC.

The chain recombines TRBV9 with TRBJ2-7, with D perhaps TRBD1 (6 bases). This CDR3 spans 14 amino acids. V was cut by 4 bases and J by 6 bases, with 17 bases left in between. Per the germline V gene, CDR1 is SGDLS and CDR2 is YYNGEE. CDR3 sequence (DNA): TGTGCCAGCAGCCTAAGTGGACAGCTGGGCGAGCAGTACTTC. It specifies CASSLSGQLGEQYF. Full variable domain (remainder filled in from reference TRBV9 and TRBJ2-7): DSGVTQTPKHLITATGQRVTLRCSPRSGDLSVYWYQQSLDQGLQFLIQYYNGEERAKGNILERFSAQQFPDLHSELNLSSLELGDSALYFCASSLSGQLGEQYFGPGTRLTVT.

CDR3: CASSFRGAGTGELFF. In DNA, the CDR3 is TGTGCCAGCAGCTTTCGAGGGGCCGGCACCGGGGAGCTGTTTTTT. V usage is TRBV7-9 and J usage is TRBJ2-2; D is possibly TRBD1 or TRBD2 (5 bases each). CDR3 length: 15 residues. Germline CDR1 SEHNR, CDR2 FQNEAQ (reference sequence). Deletions cut 3 bases from V and 4 bases from J, with 12 bases between.

This clonotype has more than one count but fewer than ten. The chain recombines TRBV11-1 with TRBJ1-4; TRBD1 aligns across 11 bases. Trimming cost V 5 bases and J 5 bases; bases outside gene matches: 4. CDR1 and CDR2 (germline): SGHAT, FQDESV (reference sequence). This CDR3 has 15 residues. For the CDR3, the DNA is TGTGCCAGCAGCCCCGGGACAGGGGGAAATGAAAAACTGTTTTTT. Residues: CASSPGTGGNEKLFF.

In this sample, this clonotype turned up a few times. The DNA of the CDR3 is TGTGCCAGCAGTTACCAGGGAGCGTACAATGAGCAGTTCTTC. Its protein is CASSYQGAYNEQFF. The chain carries TRBV6-5 and TRBJ2-1; perhaps D is TRBD1 or TRBD2 (5 bases each). Germline V gene sequence: CDR1 MNHEY, CDR2 SVGAGI. The CDR3 extends over 14 amino acids. V shed 2 bases and J shed 4 bases, with 9 bases lying between them.

This clonotype appeared a few times. The chain couples TRBV6-1 to TRBJ2-7; D may match TRBD1 or TRBD2 (5 bases each). Trimming stripped 6 bases from V and 7 bases from J, with 22 bases between. This CDR3 has 15 amino acids. CDR1 is MNHNS, CDR2 SASEGT, per germline. CDR3: CASRARDGGALEQYF. In DNA, the CDR3 is TGTGCCAGCAGGGCCCGGGACGGAGGCGCACTTGAGCAGTACTTC.

This clonotype was detected only a few times. The V call is TRBV19, the J call TRBJ2-1; no definite D call. This CDR3 is 14 amino acids long. The V end was cut by 3 bases, the J end by 0 bases, with 6 bases between. Germline lookup yields CDR1 LNHDA and CDR2 SQIVND (reference sequence). The CDR3 protein is CASSIRDSYNEQFF. The CDR3 bases are TGTGCCAGTAGTATTAGGGACTCCTACAATGAGCAGTTCTTC.

This chain uses TRBV27 with TRBJ2-5; D not certain. The CDR3 extends over 14 amino acids. Trimming removed 3 bases at V and 9 bases at J, with 17 bases between. Germline V lookup: CDR1 MNHEY, CDR2 SMNVEV (reference sequence). Here the CDR3 reads CASSLAVSAGSQYF. CDR3 sequence (DNA): TGTGCCAGCAGTTTGGCGGTGTCAGCTGGCTCCCAGTACTTC.

The V and J genes are TRBV6-5 and TRBJ2-5; 9 bases map to TRBD2. CDR3 length equals 14 residues. Germline V gene data show CDR1 as MNHEY and CDR2 as SVGAGI. The J segment lost 3 bases and the V segment lost 5 bases, leaving 4 bases of the junction unmatched. CDR3 loop: CASSLRLAEETQYF. The CDR3 nucleotides are TGTGCCAGCAGTCTGAGACTAGCGGAAGAGACCCAGTACTTC.

The chain joins TRBV20-1 to TRBJ2-7; unclear D gene. This CDR3 spans 16 amino acids. Germline V gene lookup returns CDR1 DFQATT and CDR2 SNEGSKA (reference sequence). V lost 0 bases and J lost 0, with 15 bases in between. CDR3 residues: CSARDVQSPLSYEQYF. CDR3 sequence (DNA): TGCAGTGCTAGAGATGTTCAGAGCCCTCTCTCCTACGAGCAGTACTTC.

The rearrangement links TRBV7-2 to TRBJ2-3, with D maybe TRBD1 (5 bases). CDR1 and CDR2 (germline): SGHTA, FQGNSA. This CDR3 has 14 residues. Trimming cost V 5 bases and J 8 bases, with 17 bases left between them. CDR3 in DNA: TGTGCCAGCAGCCCGGACACCGCCCGTAGTACGCAGTATTTT. Its protein product is CASSPDTARSTQYF. Full variable domain (remainder filled in from reference TRBV7-2 and TRBJ2-3): GAGVSQSPSNKVTEKGKDVELRCDPISGHTALYWYRQSLGQGLEFLIYFQGNSAPDKSGLPSDRFSAERTGGSVSTLTIQRTQQEDSAVYLCASSPDTARSTQYFGPGTRLTVL.

This clonotype was recorded many times. The gene calls are TRBV18 and TRBJ2-3; possibly TRBD1 or TRBD2 for D (5 bases each). The CDR3 spans 13 residues. The germline gives CDR1 KGHSH, CDR2 LQKENI. The V gene lost 3 bases and the J gene lost 6 bases, with 10 bases spanning the gap. In DNA, the CDR3 is TGTGCCAGCTCACCGGGGACCGACGATACGCAGTATTTT. Translated: CASSPGTDDTQYF.

Only a few counts were recorded for this clonotype. The CDR3 loop is CASSYFAGSYEQYF. The DNA of the CDR3 is TGTGCCAGCAGTTACTTTGCGGGATCGTACGAGCAGTACTTC. The chain links TRBV6-5 to TRBJ2-7; D is perhaps TRBD2 (6 bases). Germline values: CDR1 MNHEY, CDR2 SVGAGI. The V end lost 1 base, the J end lost 4 bases, and 11 bases lay between the germline ends. CDR3 length: 14 residues.

V usage is TRBV12-3 or TRBV12-4 and J usage is TRBJ1-1, with TRBD1 matching over 7 bases. The CDR3 runs to 15 residues. After removal of 3 bases from V and 5 bases from J, the junction contained 9 bases not matched to a gene. CDR3 bases: TGTGCCAGCAGTTTCCAGGCAGGGGGAGGAACTGAAGCTTTCTTT. Translation: CASSFQAGGGTEAFF.

This clonotype was observed a single time. This sequence joins TRBV20-1 and TRBJ2-3; tentatively, D is TRBD1 (6 bases). CDR1 is DFQATT, CDR2 SNEGSKA, per germline (reference sequence). CDR3 length equals 12 residues. V gave up 3 bases and J gave up 3 bases, with 7 bases separating them. In nucleotides, the CDR3 is TGCAGTGCTAGTCAGGGGACAGATACGCAGTATTTT. Its translation: CSASQGTDTQYF.

The genes are TRBV5-1 and TRBJ2-1, with D perhaps matching TRBD1 (5 bases). V was cut by 2 bases and J by 3 bases, with 18 bases left in between. The germline CDR1 and CDR2 sequences are SGHRS and YFSETQ. This CDR3 is built from 17 residues. Here the CDR3 reads CASSLPRVSRFYNEQFF. The DNA of the CDR3 is TGCGCCAGCAGCTTACCCAGGGTTTCCCGTTTCTACAATGAGCAGTTCTTC.

The V and J genes are TRBV14 and TRBJ2-3; possibly TRBD1 for D (6 bases). The CDR3 length is 14 residues. CDR1 and CDR2 (germline): SGHDN, FVKESK. Trimming stripped 4 bases from V and 3 bases from J, with 11 bases between. The CDR3 loop is CASSRKGGTDTQYF. Here the CDR3 DNA reads TGTGCCAGCAGCCGTAAAGGGGGTACAGATACGCAGTATTTT.

The CDR3 coding sequence is TGTGCCAGCGGTGGAGGTCCCAAAAGTTTTCCCTACACCGGGGAGCTGTTTTTT. It specifies CASGGGPKSFPYTGELFF. This chain connects TRBV5-4 to TRBJ2-2; D is perhaps TRBD2 (5 bases). The germline V gene has CDR1 SGHNT and CDR2 YYREEE (reference sequence). The CDR3 contains 18 residues. Between the trimmed V and J ends, which lost 7 bases and 3 bases, there was a span of 25 bases.

The chain employs TRBV20-1 and TRBJ1-5; D is perhaps TRBD1 (6 bases). With 5 bases removed from V and 3 bases from J, the gap between germline ends came to 11 bases. The CDR3 is 13 residues long. Looked up from germline, CDR1 is DFQATT and CDR2 is SNEGSKA (reference sequence). CDR3 bases: TGCAGTGCTCAACAGGGTCCCAATCAGCCCCAGCATTTT. Its translation is CSAQQGPNQPQHF.

The V gene is TRBV24-1, the J gene TRBJ2-1; D might be TRBD1 (6 bases). The germline V and J ends were trimmed by 4 bases and 9 bases, with 15 bases remaining between them. The CDR3 is made up of 14 amino acids. From germline, CDR1 is KGHDR and CDR2 SFDVKD. CDR3 in amino acids: CATSEGAGLPEQFF. The CDR3 region has the DNA TGTGCCACCAGTGAGGGGGCCGGCCTTCCTGAGCAGTTCTTC.

CDR3 in amino acids: CASSLTAINEKLFF. Here the CDR3 DNA reads TGTGCCAGCAGTTTGACAGCCATAAATGAAAAACTGTTTTTT. The V and J genes are TRBV28 and TRBJ1-4; D might be TRBD1 (5 bases). The CDR3 extends over 14 amino acids. Trimming shortened V by 3 bases and J by 5 bases, and 10 bases separated the two germline ends. Looked up from germline, CDR1 is MDHEN and CDR2 is SYDVKM.

This clonotype was counted ten times or more. The chain joins TRBV6-5 to TRBJ1-1, with 7 nucleotides matching TRBD1. The trim removed 6 bases at V and 0 bases at J, leaving 4 bases unmatched. This CDR3 comprises 14 residues. The V gene's germline CDR1 is MNHEY and CDR2 SVGAGI. The CDR3 region is CASSLDRVNTEAFF. Here the CDR3 DNA reads TGTGCCAGCAGCCTAGACAGGGTGAACACTGAAGCTTTCTTT.

This rearrangement joins TRBV6-5 to TRBJ2-1, with 9 bases identical to TRBD1. Germline values: CDR1 MNHEY, CDR2 SVGAGI. With 4 bases clipped from V and 7 bases from J, the junction kept 8 bases outside the gene matches. There are 15 residues in the CDR3. The CDR3 is CASSSLPGQGNEQFF. Here the CDR3 DNA reads TGTGCCAGCAGTTCCCTGCCGGGACAGGGAAATGAGCAGTTCTTC.

This clonotype appeared many times. The chain has TRBV11-2 and TRBJ2-7; D gene unclear. Trimming took 1 base from V and 4 from J, leaving 8 bases between them. The CDR3 runs to 13 residues. Germline V gene sequence: CDR1 SGHAT, CDR2 FQNNGV. CDR3 residues: CASSLVLPYEQYF. The CDR3 DNA sequence: TGTGCCAGCAGCTTAGTTCTACCGTACGAGCAGTACTTC. Looking up the rest from reference TRBV11-2 and TRBJ2-7 gives the full variable domain: EAGVAQSPRYKIIEKRQSVAFWCNPISGHATLYWYQQILGQGPKLLIQFQNNGVVDDSQLPKDRFSAERLKGVDSTLKIQPAKLEDSAVYLCASSLVLPYEQYFGPGTRLTVT.

This clonotype occurred many times. The chain recombines TRBV5-1 with TRBJ2-5; the match to TRBD1 covers 7 bases. CDR1 and CDR2 from the germline V gene are SGHRS and YFSETQ. The CDR3 contains 15 residues. V gave up 5 bases and J gave up 5 bases; unmatched junction bases: 12. The CDR3 loop reads CASRILSQGVETQYF. In DNA, the CDR3 is TGCGCCAGCAGAATCCTCTCCCAGGGGGTCGAGACCCAGTACTTC.

In this sample, this clonotype turned up many times. V and J are TRBV28 and TRBJ2-7; 7 bases are a match to TRBD1. CDR3 length equals 14 residues. CDR1 MDHEN and CDR2 SYDVKM come from the germline V gene. Trimming at V came to 4 bases and at J to 3 bases, leaving 6 bases not matched to a gene. CDR3: CASSWTGRVYEQYF. In DNA, the CDR3 is TGTGCCAGCAGTTGGACAGGAAGAGTCTACGAGCAGTACTTC.

V gene TRBV4-3 combines with J gene TRBJ2-5; D may be TRBD2 (5 bases). Trimming cost V 0 bases and J 5 bases, with 16 bases left between them. The CDR3 totals 16 residues. The germline gives CDR1 LGHNA, CDR2 YSLEER. CDR3 nucleotide sequence: TGCGCCAGCAGCCAAGATATCAGCGGAGCTCGGGAGACCCAGTACTTC. Translation: CASSQDISGARETQYF.